Listed below are T cell receptor beta chains from one sample, sequenced in a study of blood T cell repertoires in COVID-19. Sequenced by immunoSEQ multiplex PCR; TCRdb stores in-frame clones only, minus some. The table records 50,000 to 80,000 clones, roughly 84% of them present only once. The sequenced material came from peripheral blood. The receptors here all came from a woman aged 60-75 years with acute or convalescent COVID-19. Both conserved end residues are part of each CDR3. A D gene is named only where the DNA matches it firmly. Rows give clone size only sometimes, using once, few, many, or a class for an expanded clone.

J | size | V | D | DNA | CDR3
TRBJ1-5 | . | TRBV3-1/TRBV3-2 | . | TGTGCCAGCAGCCAAGACCCCCCTTTAGTAGGGGCAGTCAAGCAGCCCCAGCATTTT | CASSQDPPLVGAVKQPQHF
TRBJ1-2 | . | TRBV7-9 | TRBD1 | TGTGCCAGCCGAAGGGACGGACAGGATGGCTACACCTTC | CASRRDGQDGYTF
TRBJ1-1 | . | TRBV7-6 | . | TGTGCCAGCAGCTTAGTAGTAGAGAGCACTGAAGCTTTCTTT | CASSLVVESTEAFF
TRBJ2-7 | . | TRBV7-2 | . | TGTGCCAGCAGCCGAGACTGGCTGTACGAGCAGTACTTC | CASSRDWLYEQYF
TRBJ1-2 | . | TRBV5-4 | . | TGTGCCAGCAGCTTTTTACAGGGTGATGACGGCTACACCTTC | CASSFLQGDDGYTF
TRBJ1-6 | once | TRBV7-9 | TRBD1 | TGTGCCAGCAGGTTCACAGGGGGCGCAGGATTTAATTCACCCCTCCACTTT | CASRFTGGAGFNSPLHF
TRBJ1-2 | few | TRBV5-1 | . | TGCGCCAGCAGCTTGTTGGCGGGGGATAACTATGGCTACACCTTC | CASSLLAGDNYGYTF
TRBJ2-7 | . | TRBV5-5 | . | TGTGCCAGCAGCTTGGACAGCTACTACGAGCAGTACTTC | CASSLDSYYEQYF
TRBJ1-1 | . | TRBV5-1 | . | TGCGCCAGCTCTGAGGGTTGGGGCACTGAAGCTTTCTTT | CASSEGWGTEAFF
TRBJ2-2 | . | TRBV5-4 | . | TGTGCCAGCAGCTCAAGGGAACAGGGGAACACCGGGGAGCTGTTTTTT | CASSSREQGNTGELFF
TRBJ1-1 | . | TRBV18 | . | TGTGCCAGCTCACCACCGGGTAGAACTCGAGGCACTGAAGCTTTCTTT | CASSPPGRTRGTEAFF
TRBJ2-2 | . | TRBV9 | . | TGTGCCAGCAGCGTAGAGGGTTCAGGGTACGCCGGGGAGCTGTTTTTT | CASSVEGSGYAGELFF
TRBJ1-3 | . | TRBV6-1 | TRBD1 | TGTGCCAGCAGTGAACAGGGGGTCTCTGGAAACACCATATATTTT | CASSEQGVSGNTIYF
TRBJ1-3 | . | TRBV18 | . | TGTGCCAGCTCACCACCGTTACAGGCTGGAAACACCATATATTTT | CASSPPLQAGNTIYF
TRBJ1-1 | . | TRBV25-1 | TRBD1 | TGTGCCAGCAGTGTCCTCACCGGGACAGGGGCCACTGAAGCTTTCTTT | CASSVLTGTGATEAFF
TRBJ2-5 | . | TRBV6-1 | TRBD2 | TGTGCCAGCAGTGAGATGCGGGGGCAAGAGACCCAGTACTTC | CASSEMRGQETQYF
TRBJ2-3 | . | TRBV11-2 | TRBD1 | TGTGCCAGCAGCTCTCAGGGGGGCACAGATACGCAGTATTTT | CASSSQGGTDTQYF
TRBJ2-7 | . | TRBV5-4 | TRBD1 | TGTGCCAGCAGCCCCGGGACAGGGTGGGCCTACGAGCAGTACTTC | CASSPGTGWAYEQYF
TRBJ2-1 | . | TRBV27 | . | TGTGCCAGCAGTCCCCTATTGAGCTCCTACAATGAGCAGTTCTTC | CASSPLLSSYNEQFF
TRBJ1-2 | . | TRBV10-3 | TRBD1 | TGTGCCATCAGTGAGGGACAGGGGGAGGGTGGCTACACCTTC | CAISEGQGEGGYTF
TRBJ1-1 | few | TRBV5-4 | . | TGTGCCAGCAGCCCTACCAGGGCGGACATGAACACTGAAGCTTTCTTT | CASSPTRADMNTEAFF
TRBJ2-2 | . | TRBV7-6 | TRBD2 | TGTGCCAGCAGCTTAGCGTCAGCGGGGGAAAACACCGGGGAGCTGTTTTTT | CASSLASAGENTGELFF
TRBJ1-5 | . | TRBV5-1 | . | TGCGCCAGCAGCTTAGGGGTTGATCAGCCCCAGCATTTT | CASSLGVDQPQHF
TRBJ1-1 | . | TRBV29-1 | . | TGCAGCGTTTCTCGACAGACGAACACTGAAGCTTTCTTT | CSVSRQTNTEAFF
TRBJ2-2 | . | TRBV5-5 | TRBD1 | TGTGCCAGCAGCTGGGACAGGGGAAACACCGGGGAGCTGTTTTTT | CASSWDRGNTGELFF
TRBJ2-1 | . | TRBV11-2 | TRBD2 | TGTGCCAGCAGCTTAGTGCTAGCGGGGGGGGGTTCCTACAATGAGCAGTTCTTC | CASSLVLAGGGSYNEQFF
TRBJ2-7 | . | TRBV7-9 | TRBD1 | TGTGCCAGCAGCCCAGACAGGGTAATCCACGAGCAGTACTTC | CASSPDRVIHEQYF
TRBJ1-2 | . | TRBV12-5 | TRBD1 | TGTGCTAGTGGCCAGACAGGGGGATATGGCTACACCTTC | CASGQTGGYGYTF
TRBJ2-5 | once | TRBV10-3 | TRBD1 | TGTGCCATCAGGGAGGGACAGGCGGGAGAGACCCAGTACTTC | CAIREGQAGETQYF
TRBJ1-2 | . | TRBV7-2 | . | TGTGCCAGCAGCTCCGAGGGAGGGTGGGATGGCTACACCTTC | CASSSEGGWDGYTF
TRBJ2-1 | . | TRBV5-1 | TRBD2 | TGCGCCAGCAGCTTGGGGCCCCCCCTAGCGGGGGATTACAATGAGCAGTTCTTC | CASSLGPPLAGDYNEQFF
TRBJ1-1 | . | TRBV12-3/TRBV12-4 | . | TGTGCCAGCAGTTTACAGGGTACTGAAGCTTTCTTT | CASSLQGTEAFF
TRBJ1-3 | . | TRBV28 | TRBD1 | TGTGCCAGCAACCAGGACAGGGGACGAAACACCATATATTTT | CASNQDRGRNTIYF
TRBJ1-5 | . | TRBV27 | . | TGTGCCAGCAGTTTACGGGTTGGCAATCAGCCCCAGCATTTT | CASSLRVGNQPQHF
TRBJ2-3 | . | TRBV6-6 | TRBD1 | TGTGCCAGCAGACCCGGACAGGGGAGCACAGATACGCAGTATTTT | CASRPGQGSTDTQYF
TRBJ1-2 | . | TRBV5-4 | . | TGTGCCAGCACCACGCAGGGTTTTCAGGACTATGGCTACACCTTC | CASTTQGFQDYGYTF
TRBJ2-2 | . | TRBV7-9 | . | TGTGCCAGCAGGGAGGTTGGGGACACCGGGGAGCTGTTTTTT | CASREVGDTGELFF
TRBJ2-1 | . | TRBV7-2 | . | TGTGCCAGCAGCTCACTAGCTGGTGAGCAGTTCTTC | CASSSLAGEQFF
TRBJ1-2 | . | TRBV27 | TRBD1 | TGTGCCAGCAGTTTGAGGAGACAGGGGTCTGGCTACACCTTC | CASSLRRQGSGYTF
TRBJ2-2 | . | TRBV7-3 | . | TGTGCCAGCAGCTTAAAAGGGGCCAACACCGGGGAGCTGTTTTTT | CASSLKGANTGELFF
TRBJ2-2 | . | TRBV7-3 | . | TGTGCCAGCAGCTTGGACAGCTTCAACACCGGGGAGCTGTTTTTT | CASSLDSFNTGELFF